This TCR beta chain was recovered during a study of OX40 agonist ivuxolimab in advanced cancers. Study summary: Partial responses were achieved by three patients, one with hepatocellular carcinoma and two with cutaneous melanoma. Study-level points and caveats: CD4+ and CD8+ blood T cells expanded clonally by week 6 at 0.1 to 3.0 mg/kg.

Sequencing was performed with immunoSEQ multiplex PCR; in TCRdb, only in-frame clones are kept and a portion is missing. The sample consists of some 70,000 clones, about 82% of them appearing once. This CDR3 region has 16 residues. Looked up from germline, CDR1 is SGHRS and CDR2 is YFSETQ. Trimming removed 4 bases from V and 4 bases from J; junction bases left unmatched: 9. Comments on this clone: As yet, its antigen is unknown.

The clonotype was recovered from an adult with an advanced solid tumor such as melanoma, head and neck, liver or kidney cancer. The material sequenced was CD4+ or CD8+ T cells sorted from blood, taken in a trial of the OX40 agonist ivuxolimab. The V call is TRBV5-1, the J call TRBJ1-1; 11 bases align to TRBD1. CDR3 nucleotides: TGCGCCAGCAGCCCAAGGACAGGGGGCGCTTCCACTGAAGCTTTCTTT. It codes for CASSPRTGGASTEAFF. Complete variable domain (other parts from reference TRBV5-1 and TRBJ1-1): KAGVTQTPRYLIKTRGQQVTLSCSPISGHRSVSWYQQTPGQGLQFLFEYFSETQRNKGNFPGRFSGRQFSNSRSEMNVSTLELGDSALYLCASSPRTGGASTEAFFGQGTRLTVV.